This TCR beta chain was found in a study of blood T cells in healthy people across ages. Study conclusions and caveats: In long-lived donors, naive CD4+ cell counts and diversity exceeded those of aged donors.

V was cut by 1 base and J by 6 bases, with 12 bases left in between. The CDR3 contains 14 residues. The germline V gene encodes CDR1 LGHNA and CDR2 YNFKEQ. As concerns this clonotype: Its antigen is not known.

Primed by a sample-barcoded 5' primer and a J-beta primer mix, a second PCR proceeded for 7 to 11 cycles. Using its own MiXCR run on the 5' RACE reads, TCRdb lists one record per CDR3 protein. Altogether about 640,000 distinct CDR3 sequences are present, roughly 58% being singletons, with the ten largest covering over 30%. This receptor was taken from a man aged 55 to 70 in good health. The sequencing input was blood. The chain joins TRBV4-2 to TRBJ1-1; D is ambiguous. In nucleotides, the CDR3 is TGTGCCAGCAGCCAAGGGTCAGGTTACCCTGAAGCTTTCTTT. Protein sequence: CASSQGSGYPEAFF.